This T cell receptor beta chain was sequenced during a study of blood T cell repertoires in COVID-19. Study-level information: Samples representing acute and convalescent COVID-19 were sourced from the United States, Italy and Spain.

The authors' processing: Using reference gene primer amplification, nucleated cell counts were estimated. Using immunoSEQ multiplex PCR, the repertoire was profiled, and TCRdb retains in-frame clones only, with some absent. The DNA gave D and trimming, while V, J and clone size come from that table. This repertoire shows 200,000 to 250,000 clones, about 88% found once; its top ten account for more than 6.5%. Germline CDR1 and CDR2: SGHAT and FQNNGV. This CDR3 has 18 residues. Trimming at V came to 4 bases and at J to 6 bases, leaving 17 bases not matched to a gene. Sequencing was performed on peripheral blood. The source of this sequence is an older woman with active or convalescent COVID-19. The rearrangement joins TRBV11-2 to TRBJ2-1; the match to TRBD2 covers 8 bases. The CDR3 protein is CASSSLPSGLGAGNEQFF. CDR3 coding DNA: TGTGCCAGCAGCTCTTTACCTAGCGGGCTTGGGGCGGGCAATGAGCAGTTCTTC.